This is a list of T cell receptor beta chains from one sample in a study of T cells in Graves' hyperthyroidism and ophthalmopathy. Each CDR3 protein gets one entry after TCRdb re-called the multiplex PCR reads with MiXCR. The data contain roughly 650,000 distinct CDR3 sequences, 15% to 20% of them singletons. The sample comprised blood. The origin of the receptors is a woman aged 35 to 49 with Graves' ophthalmopathy. Both conserved end residues are part of each CDR3. D genes are given only for firm matches. The size of a clone is reported for some rows only, either as once, few or many, or as a class for expanded clones.

J gene | CDR3 length | D gene | clone size | V gene | CDR3 DNA | CDR3 protein
TRBJ2-1 | 16 | NA | few | TRBV18 | TGTGCCAGCTCACACCGGACCAATCAAATGCACAATGAGCAGTTCTTC | CASSHRTNQMHNEQFF
TRBJ1-1 | 12 | TRBD1 | many | TRBV10-3 | TGTGCCATCAGAACAGGGGACACTGAAGCTTTCTTT | CAIRTGDTEAFF
TRBJ1-3 | 15 | NA | NA | TRBV19 | TGTGCCAGTCTCGAACCCTCAGGGGAAGGAAACACCATATATTTT | CASLEPSGEGNTIYF
TRBJ1-2 | 17 | NA | NA | TRBV19 | TGTGCCAGTAGACGTGGGTCAGGGGAAGGGAGGAACTATGGCTACACCTTC | CASRRGSGEGRNYGYTF
TRBJ2-6 | 20 | TRBD1 | few | TRBV6-5 | TGTGCCAGCAGTTCCCCCTTGGGCAGGGGGCTTGCATCTGGGGCCAACGTCCTGACTTTC | CASSSPLGRGLASGANVLTF
TRBJ2-7 | 15 | TRBD2 | many | TRBV3-1 | TGTGCCAGCAGCCAAGGGCTAGCGGGAGCCTACGAGCAGTACTTC | CASSQGLAGAYEQYF
TRBJ2-1 | 14 | NA | few | TRBV18 | TGTGCCAGCTCACGGGGGGTTTCCTACAATGAGCAGTTCTTC | CASSRGVSYNEQFF
TRBJ2-7 | 15 | TRBD2 | many | TRBV20-1 | TGCAGTGCTAGACCGACTAGCGGGAGTTTCCACGAGCAGTACTTC | CSARPTSGSFHEQYF
TRBJ1-3 | 15 | TRBD1 | NA | TRBV10-2 | TGCGCCAGCAGCCCGGGACAGGGTCTTGGGAACACCATATATTTT | CASSPGQGLGNTIYF
TRBJ1-1 | 15 | NA | few | TRBV6-1 | TGTGCCAGCAGTACCCCAGATGAGGGGAACACTGAAGCTTTCTTT | CASSTPDEGNTEAFF
TRBJ2-3 | 12 | TRBD2 | few | TRBV29-1 | TGCAGCGTCCAGCGGGACACAGATACGCAGTATTTT | CSVQRDTDTQYF
TRBJ2-7 | 15 | NA | many | TRBV11-2 | TGTGCCAGCAGCCCCTCCCACTCAAGCTCCTACGAGCAGTACTTC | CASSPSHSSSYEQYF
TRBJ2-5 | 14 | TRBD1 | few | TRBV5-1 | TGCGCCAGCAGCCGGGACAGGGAAGGAGAGACCCAGTACTTC | CASSRDREGETQYF
TRBJ2-6 | 15 | NA | many | TRBV6-1 | TGTGCCAGCAGAGGTGCCCACTCTGGGGCCAACGTCCTGACTTTC | CASRGAHSGANVLTF
TRBJ2-1 | 18 | TRBD2 | many | TRBV11-1 | TGTGCCAGCAGCTTAGAGGTATTGGGACTAGCGGGAGATGGAGAGCAGTTCTTC | CASSLEVLGLAGDGEQFF
TRBJ2-6 | 16 | NA | many | TRBV3-1 | TGTGCCAGCAGCCAAGGGCGCCCAACTGGGGCCAACGTCCTGACTTTC | CASSQGRPTGANVLTF
TRBJ1-1 | 14 | NA | NA | TRBV5-8 | TGTGCCAGCAGCTTGGACAGCATGAGCACTGAAGCCTTCTTT | CASSLDSMSTEAFF
TRBJ1-1 | 14 | NA | many | TRBV2 | TGTGCCAGCAGTGGACAGGTTCTGAACACTGAAGCTTTCTTT | CASSGQVLNTEAFF
TRBJ2-1 | 14 | NA | many | TRBV5-1 | TGCGCCAGCAGCTTGGCGGTTGGCTACAATGAGCAGTTCTTC | CASSLAVGYNEQFF
TRBJ2-2 | 15 | TRBD1 | few | TRBV7-3 | TGTGCCAGCAGCCTCAGACAGGGGGGAATCGAGGAGCTGTTTTTT | CASSLRQGGIEELFF
TRBJ2-1 | 16 | NA | NA | TRBV6-5 | TGTGCCAGCAGTTGCGGGCCGGGTCGAGCTGGGGAGACCCAGTTCTTC | CASSCGPGRAGETQFF
TRBJ2-1 | 16 | TRBD2 | many | TRBV3-1 | TGTGCCAGCAGCCAAAGTAGCGGGGGGGCATGGGATGAGCAGTTCTTC | CASSQSSGGAWDEQFF
TRBJ2-5 | 17 | NA | many | TRBV28 | TGTGCCAGCAGTCCGCCGGCCGGGCCCCCCGTGGAAGAGACCCAGTACTTC | CASSPPAGPPVEETQYF
TRBJ2-5 | 12 | NA | many | TRBV2 | TGTGCCAGCAAGACAGGAAGAGAGACCCAGTACTTC | CASKTGRETQYF
TRBJ2-7 | 17 | TRBD2 | NA | TRBV3-1 | TGTGCCAGCATTCGAAGACTAGCGGGGGCGTCGGCCTACGAGCAGTACTTC | CASIRRLAGASAYEQYF
TRBJ1-1 | 13 | NA | few | TRBV15 | TGTGCCACCAGCAGAGCCGTGAACACTGAAGCTTTCTTT | CATSRAVNTEAFF
TRBJ2-1 | 16 | NA | few | TRBV18 | TGTGCCAGCTCACCATTCGACTACCCTCCTACTGCGGAGCAGTTCTTC | CASSPFDYPPTAEQFF
TRBJ2-7 | 14 | TRBD1 | many | TRBV28 | TGTGCCAGCAGTTTCATGGACAGGGCCTACGAGCAGTACTTC | CASSFMDRAYEQYF
TRBJ2-3 | 15 | TRBD2 | NA | TRBV7-9 | TGTGCCAGCAGCTGGACTAGCGGGAGGACAGATACGCAGTATTTT | CASSWTSGRTDTQYF
TRBJ2-5 | 14 | NA | many | TRBV2 | TGTGCCAGCAGTGACCCGACACAACAAGAGACCCAGTACTTC | CASSDPTQQETQYF
TRBJ2-7 | 17 | TRBD2 | NA | TRBV4-2 | TGTGCCAGCAGCCACCCGACCACTAGCGACCGCTCCTACGAGCAGTACTTC | CASSHPTTSDRSYEQYF
TRBJ2-5 | 13 | TRBD1 | many | TRBV2 | TGTGCCAGCGGGGACAGGGGGCTGGAGACCCAGTACTTC | CASGDRGLETQYF
TRBJ2-1 | 12 | TRBD1 | NA | TRBV7-2 | TGTGCCAGCAGCCTAGACAGGGGGCGTCAGTTCTTC | CASSLDRGRQFF
TRBJ2-7 | 14 | TRBD2 | few | TRBV5-1 | TGCGCCAGCACCCCACTAGCGGGAGCCTACGAGCAGTACTTC | CASTPLAGAYEQYF
TRBJ2-7 | 11 | NA | many | TRBV11-2 | TGTGCCAGCGGCTGGAGCTACGAGCAGTACTTC | CASGWSYEQYF
TRBJ2-1 | 13 | NA | many | TRBV27 | TGTGCCAGCAGTTTTAACCCTAGGAATGAGCAGTTCTTC | CASSFNPRNEQFF
TRBJ1-2 | 16 | NA | many | TRBV12-3/TRBV12-4 | TGTGCCAGCAGTTTTCTGAGGGTTTGGGGATCCTATGGCTACACCTTC | CASSFLRVWGSYGYTF
TRBJ2-1 | 13 | NA | few | TRBV15 | TGTGCCACCACCAGGGGGGGATACAATGAGCAGTTCTTC | CATTRGGYNEQFF
TRBJ2-3 | 15 | TRBD1 | few | TRBV19 | TGTGCCACACACCCCGGGACAGGGGTGGCAGATACGCAGTATTTT | CATHPGTGVADTQYF
TRBJ1-1 | 12 | NA | NA | TRBV29-1 | TGCAGCGTTGAACGAATGAACACTGAGGCTTTCTTT | CSVERMNTEAFF
TRBJ2-7 | 12 | TRBD2 | many | TRBV7-8 | TGTGCCAGCAGCTGGGAGGGGAACGAGCAGTACTTC | CASSWEGNEQYF
TRBJ2-3 | 14 | NA | once | TRBV5-1 | TGCGCCAGCAGCGCGGACCCTCTAGCAGATACGCAGTATTTT | CASSADPLADTQYF
TRBJ2-3 | 14 | NA | few | TRBV7-9 | TGTGCCAGCAGCCACCCCCAAGTGCCAGATACGCAGTATTTT | CASSHPQVPDTQYF
TRBJ1-3 | 14 | NA | many | TRBV30 | TGTGCCTGGAGTGAGGCTCACTCTGGAAACACCATATATTTT | CAWSEAHSGNTIYF
TRBJ2-2 | 15 | TRBD2 | NA | TRBV7-3 | TGTGCCAGCAGCCGGGAGGCCTTCGCGACCGGGGAGCTGTTTTTT | CASSREAFATGELFF
TRBJ2-4 | 19 | NA | NA | TRBV20-1 | TGCAGTGCTAGAGTGGCTAGCGCTGGGGGGATCGCAGCCAAAAACATTCAGTACTTC | CSARVASAGGIAAKNIQYF
TRBJ1-1 | 18 | TRBD1 | many | TRBV14 | TGTGCCAGCAGCCAAGACCCCGGGACAGGGTGGGGGAACACTGAAGCTTTCTTT | CASSQDPGTGWGNTEAFF
TRBJ2-7 | 17 | NA | many | TRBV20-1 | TGCAGTGCTAGAGCTGTTAGGGACCTGCGGGGAACCTACGAGCAGTACTTC | CSARAVRDLRGTYEQYF
TRBJ2-7 | 14 | NA | many | TRBV6-5 | TGTGCCAGCAGTTACGGAGACGGGAGCTACGAGCAGTACTTC | CASSYGDGSYEQYF